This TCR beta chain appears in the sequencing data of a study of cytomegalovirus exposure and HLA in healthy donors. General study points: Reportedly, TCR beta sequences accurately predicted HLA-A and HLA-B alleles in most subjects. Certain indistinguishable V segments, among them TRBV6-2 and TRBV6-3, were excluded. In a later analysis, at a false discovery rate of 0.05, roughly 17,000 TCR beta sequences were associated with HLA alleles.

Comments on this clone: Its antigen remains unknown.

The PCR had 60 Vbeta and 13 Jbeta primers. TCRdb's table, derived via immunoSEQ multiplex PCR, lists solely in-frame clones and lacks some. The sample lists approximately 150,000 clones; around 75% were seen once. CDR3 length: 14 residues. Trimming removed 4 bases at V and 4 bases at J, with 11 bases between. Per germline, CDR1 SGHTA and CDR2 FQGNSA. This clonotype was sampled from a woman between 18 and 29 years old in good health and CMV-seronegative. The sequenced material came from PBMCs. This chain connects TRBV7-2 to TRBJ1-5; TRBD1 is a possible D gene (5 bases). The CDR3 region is CASSWTTKNQPQHF. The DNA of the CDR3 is TGTGCCAGCAGCTGGACAACCAAGAATCAGCCCCAGCATTTT.